This TCR beta chain was sequenced in a study of Ad26.COV2.S vaccination and SARS-CoV-2 variants. This table comes from immunoSEQ multiplex PCR, and its TCRdb copy is limited to in-frame clones, with some not included. The top ten hold approximately 1.7% of the sample, which has about half a million clones, 70% to 90% seen once. Germline trimming cut 0 bases from V and 0 bases from J; bases unmatched to any gene: 4. The CDR3 sequence is 16 residues long. The germline V gene has CDR1 SGHKS and CDR2 YYEKEE (reference sequence). The treatment here: around 19 received Ad26.COV2.S at low or high dose, single or two shots; about 5 received placebo; per-sample allocation not given. Sampling happened 63 days after the first vaccine or placebo injection. As its vector, the vaccine had Ad26, which expressed Wuhan-strain SARS-CoV-2 spike.

This TCR was sampled from a person aged 18 to 65 who received the Ad26.COV2.S COVID-19 vaccine or a placebo. This sequence joins TRBV5-5 and TRBJ2-7; 9 bases match TRBD1. Source: peripheral blood, taken in a trial of Ad26.COV2.S vaccine versus placebo. The CDR3 loop is CASSLATGGSSYEQYF. The CDR3 coding sequence is TGTGCCAGCAGCTTGGCGACAGGGGGTAGCTCCTACGAGCAGTACTTC.